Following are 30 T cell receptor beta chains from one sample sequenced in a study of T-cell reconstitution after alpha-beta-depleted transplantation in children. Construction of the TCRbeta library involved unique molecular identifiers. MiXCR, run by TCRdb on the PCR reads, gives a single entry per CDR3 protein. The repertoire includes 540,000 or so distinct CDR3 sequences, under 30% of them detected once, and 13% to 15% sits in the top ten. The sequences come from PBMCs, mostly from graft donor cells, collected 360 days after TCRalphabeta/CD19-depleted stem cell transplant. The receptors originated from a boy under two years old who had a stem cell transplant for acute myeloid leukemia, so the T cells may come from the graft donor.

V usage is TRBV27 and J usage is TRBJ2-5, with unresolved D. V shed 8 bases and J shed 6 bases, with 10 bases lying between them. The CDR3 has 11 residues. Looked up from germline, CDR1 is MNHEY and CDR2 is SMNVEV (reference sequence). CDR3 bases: TGTGCCAGCGGCCCTGGAAAGACCCAGTACTTC. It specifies CASGPGKTQYF.

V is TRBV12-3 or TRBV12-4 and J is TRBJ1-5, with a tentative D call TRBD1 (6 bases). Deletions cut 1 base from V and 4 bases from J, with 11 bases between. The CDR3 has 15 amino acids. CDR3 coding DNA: TGTGCCAGCAGTTTAGGGACAGCGGGTAATCAGCCCCAGCATTTT. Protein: CASSLGTAGNQPQHF.

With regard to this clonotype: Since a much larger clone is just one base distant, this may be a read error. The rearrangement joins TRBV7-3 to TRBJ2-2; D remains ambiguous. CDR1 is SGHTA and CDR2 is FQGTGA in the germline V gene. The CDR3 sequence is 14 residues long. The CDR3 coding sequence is TGTTCCAGCAGCTTAATCAAGAACACCGGGGAGCTGTTTTTT. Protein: CSSSLIKNTGELFF.

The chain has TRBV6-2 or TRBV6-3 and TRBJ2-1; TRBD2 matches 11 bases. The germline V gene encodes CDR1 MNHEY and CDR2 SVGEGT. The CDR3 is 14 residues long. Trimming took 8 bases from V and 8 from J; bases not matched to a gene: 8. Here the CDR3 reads CASHGTSGWHEQFF. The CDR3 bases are TGTGCCAGCCACGGGACTAGCGGTTGGCATGAGCAGTTCTTC.

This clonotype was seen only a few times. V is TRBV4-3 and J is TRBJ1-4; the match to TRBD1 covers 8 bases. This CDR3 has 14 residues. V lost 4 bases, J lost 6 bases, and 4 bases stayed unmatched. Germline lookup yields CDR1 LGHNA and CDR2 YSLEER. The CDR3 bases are TGCGCCAGCAGCCCTAGACAGGGGTATGAAAAACTGTTTTTT. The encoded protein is CASSPRQGYEKLFF.

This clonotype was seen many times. The CDR3 loop reads CASSLEVNYEQYF. Here the CDR3 DNA reads TGTGCCAGCAGCTTGGAGGTTAACTACGAGCAGTACTTC. This sequence joins TRBV7-9 and TRBJ2-7; D possibly corresponds to TRBD2 (5 bases). CDR1 is SEHNR and CDR2 is FQNEAQ in the germline V gene (reference sequence). The ends were cut back, 3 bases at V and 3 bases at J, with 9 bases in the middle. This CDR3 contains 13 residues.

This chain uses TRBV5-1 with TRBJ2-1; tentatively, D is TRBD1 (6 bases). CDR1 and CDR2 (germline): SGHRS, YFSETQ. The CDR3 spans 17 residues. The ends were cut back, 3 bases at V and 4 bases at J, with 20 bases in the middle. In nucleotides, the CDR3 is TGCGCCAGCAGCTCTTCCACTCCCAGGGGCCCGTACAATGAGCAGTTCTTC. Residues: CASSSSTPRGPYNEQFF.

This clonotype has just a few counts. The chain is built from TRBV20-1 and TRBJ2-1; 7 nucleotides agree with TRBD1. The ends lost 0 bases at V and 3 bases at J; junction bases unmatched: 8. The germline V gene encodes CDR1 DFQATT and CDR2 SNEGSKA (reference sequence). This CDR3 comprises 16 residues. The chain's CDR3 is CSARDIRGPDYNEQFF. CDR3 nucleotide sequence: TGCAGTGCTAGAGATATTAGGGGGCCCGACTACAATGAGCAGTTCTTC.

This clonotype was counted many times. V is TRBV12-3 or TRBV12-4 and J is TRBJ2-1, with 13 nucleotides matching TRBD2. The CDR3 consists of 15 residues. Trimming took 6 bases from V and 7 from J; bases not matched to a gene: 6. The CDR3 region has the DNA TGTGCCAGCAGACGGACTAGCGGGGGCATTAATGAGCAGTTCTTC. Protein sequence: CASRRTSGGINEQFF.

CDR3 DNA: TGCAGTGCTAGGAACAGGGGGAACGTCTATGGCTACACCTTC. As protein: CSARNRGNVYGYTF. This chain joins TRBV20-1 and TRBJ1-2, with TRBD1 matching over 8 bases. Trimming took 3 bases from V and 4 from J; bases not matched to a gene: 7. Germline loops: CDR1 DFQATT, CDR2 SNEGSKA (reference sequence). The CDR3 loop spans 14 amino acids.

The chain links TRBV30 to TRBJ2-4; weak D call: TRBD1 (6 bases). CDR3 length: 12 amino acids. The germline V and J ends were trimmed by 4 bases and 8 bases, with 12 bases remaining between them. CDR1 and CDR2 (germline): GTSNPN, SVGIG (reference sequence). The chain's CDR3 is CAWNPGVDIQYF. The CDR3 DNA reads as TGTGCCTGGAACCCAGGGGTGGACATTCAGTACTTC.

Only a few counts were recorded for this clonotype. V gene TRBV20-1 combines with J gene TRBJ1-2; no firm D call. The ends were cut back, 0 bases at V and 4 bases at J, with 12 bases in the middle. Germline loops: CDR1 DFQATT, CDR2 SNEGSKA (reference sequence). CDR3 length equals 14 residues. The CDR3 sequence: CSARDLDSLYGYTF. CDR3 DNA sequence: TGCAGTGCTAGAGATCTGGACTCCCTCTATGGCTACACCTTC.

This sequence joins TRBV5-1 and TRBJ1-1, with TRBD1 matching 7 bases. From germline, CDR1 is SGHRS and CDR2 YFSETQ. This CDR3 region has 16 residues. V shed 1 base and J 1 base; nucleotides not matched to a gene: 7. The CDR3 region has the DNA TGCGCCAGCAGCTTGTTCCCAGGGGGTAAGAACACTGAAGCTTTCTTT. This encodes CASSLFPGGKNTEAFF. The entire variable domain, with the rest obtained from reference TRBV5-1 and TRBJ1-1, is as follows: KAGVTQTPRYLIKTRGQQVTLSCSPISGHRSVSWYQQTPGQGLQFLFEYFSETQRNKGNFPGRFSGRQFSNSRSEMNVSTLELGDSALYLCASSLFPGGKNTEAFFGQGTRLTVV.

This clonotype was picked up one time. CDR3 DNA: TGTGCCAGCTCACCAATTTGGGACGGTCCGAACACCGGGGAGCTGTTTTTT. Translation: CASSPIWDGPNTGELFF. The chain is built from TRBV18 and TRBJ2-2; TRBD1 or TRBD2 may be the D gene (5 bases each). The CDR3 sequence is 17 residues long. From germline, CDR1 is KGHSH and CDR2 LQKENI. Deletions cut 2 bases from V and 0 bases from J, with 13 bases between.

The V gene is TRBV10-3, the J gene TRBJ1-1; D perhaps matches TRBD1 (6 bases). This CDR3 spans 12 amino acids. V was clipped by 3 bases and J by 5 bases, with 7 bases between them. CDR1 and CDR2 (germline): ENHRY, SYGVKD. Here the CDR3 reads CAISDRGTEAFF. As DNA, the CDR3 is TGTGCCATCAGTGACAGGGGTACTGAAGCTTTCTTT.

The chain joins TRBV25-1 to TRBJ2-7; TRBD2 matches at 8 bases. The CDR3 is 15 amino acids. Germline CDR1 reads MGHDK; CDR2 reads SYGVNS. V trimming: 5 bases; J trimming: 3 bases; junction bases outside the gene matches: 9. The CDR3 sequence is CASSPGLVPLYEQYF. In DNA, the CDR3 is TGTGCCAGCAGTCCGGGACTAGTGCCCCTCTACGAGCAGTACTTC.

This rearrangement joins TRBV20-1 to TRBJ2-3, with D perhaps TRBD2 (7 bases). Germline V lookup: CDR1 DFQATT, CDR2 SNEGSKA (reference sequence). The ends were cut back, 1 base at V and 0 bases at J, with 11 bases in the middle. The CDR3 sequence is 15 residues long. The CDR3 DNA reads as TGCAGTGCTAGAGGGGGGGGCCGGAGCACAGATACGCAGTATTTT. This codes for CSARGGGRSTDTQYF.

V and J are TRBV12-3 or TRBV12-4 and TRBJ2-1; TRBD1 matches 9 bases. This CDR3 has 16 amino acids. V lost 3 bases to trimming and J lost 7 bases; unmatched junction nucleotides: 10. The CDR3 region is CASSLPQTGGPNEQFF. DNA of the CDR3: TGTGCCAGCAGTTTGCCGCAGACAGGGGGGCCAAATGAGCAGTTCTTC.

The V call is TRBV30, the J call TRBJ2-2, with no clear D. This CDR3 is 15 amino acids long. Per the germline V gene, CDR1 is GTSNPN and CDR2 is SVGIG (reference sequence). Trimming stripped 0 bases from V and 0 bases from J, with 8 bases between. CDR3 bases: TGTGCCTGGAGTGTGGGCTTCGCGAACACCGGGGAGCTGTTTTTT. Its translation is CAWSVGFANTGELFF.

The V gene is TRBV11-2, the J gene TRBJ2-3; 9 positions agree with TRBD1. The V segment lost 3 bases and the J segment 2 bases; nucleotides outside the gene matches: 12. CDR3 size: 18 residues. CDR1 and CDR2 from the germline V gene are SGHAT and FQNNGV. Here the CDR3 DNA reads TGTGCCAGCAGCTTGTCCGGGACAGGGAAGGTTGACACAGATACGCAGTATTTT. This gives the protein CASSLSGTGKVDTDTQYF. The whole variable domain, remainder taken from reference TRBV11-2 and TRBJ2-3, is EAGVAQSPRYKIIEKRQSVAFWCNPISGHATLYWYQQILGQGPKLLIQFQNNGVVDDSQLPKDRFSAERLKGVDSTLKIQPAKLEDSAVYLCASSLSGTGKVDTDTQYFGPGTRLTVL.

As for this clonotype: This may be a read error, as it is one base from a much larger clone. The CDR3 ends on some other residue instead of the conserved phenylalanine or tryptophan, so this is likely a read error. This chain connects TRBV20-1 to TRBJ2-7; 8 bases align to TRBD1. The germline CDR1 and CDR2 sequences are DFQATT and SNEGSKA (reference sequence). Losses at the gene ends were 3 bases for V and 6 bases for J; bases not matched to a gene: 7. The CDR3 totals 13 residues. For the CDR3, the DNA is TGCAGTGCTAGCTGGACAGGGAGGCTCGAGCAGTACCTC. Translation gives CSASWTGRLEQYL.

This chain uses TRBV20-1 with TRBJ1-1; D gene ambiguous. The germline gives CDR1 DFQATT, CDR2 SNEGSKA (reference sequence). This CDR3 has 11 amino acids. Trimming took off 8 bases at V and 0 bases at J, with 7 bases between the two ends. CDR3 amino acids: CSPQVNTEAFF. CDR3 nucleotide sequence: TGCAGTCCCCAGGTGAACACTGAAGCTTTCTTT.

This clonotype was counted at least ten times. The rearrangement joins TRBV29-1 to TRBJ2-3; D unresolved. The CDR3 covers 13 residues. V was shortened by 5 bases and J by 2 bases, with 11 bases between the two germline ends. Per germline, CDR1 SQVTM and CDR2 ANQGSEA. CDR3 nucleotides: TGCAGCGTTCGAGCCCCTAACACAGATACGCAGTATTTT. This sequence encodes CSVRAPNTDTQYF.

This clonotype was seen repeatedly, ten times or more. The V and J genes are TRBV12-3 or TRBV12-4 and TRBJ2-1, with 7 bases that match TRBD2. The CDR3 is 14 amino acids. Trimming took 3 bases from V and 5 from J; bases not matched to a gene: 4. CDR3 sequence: CASSFGEGHNEQFF. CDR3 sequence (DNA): TGTGCCAGCAGTTTCGGGGAGGGCCACAATGAGCAGTTCTTC.

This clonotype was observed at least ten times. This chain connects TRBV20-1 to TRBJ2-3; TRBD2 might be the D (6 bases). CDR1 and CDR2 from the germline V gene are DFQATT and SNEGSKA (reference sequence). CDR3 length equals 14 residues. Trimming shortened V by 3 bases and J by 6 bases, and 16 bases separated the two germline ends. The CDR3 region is CSASSGLRADTQYF. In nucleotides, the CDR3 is TGCAGTGCTAGTTCTGGACTACGCGCCGATACGCAGTATTTT.

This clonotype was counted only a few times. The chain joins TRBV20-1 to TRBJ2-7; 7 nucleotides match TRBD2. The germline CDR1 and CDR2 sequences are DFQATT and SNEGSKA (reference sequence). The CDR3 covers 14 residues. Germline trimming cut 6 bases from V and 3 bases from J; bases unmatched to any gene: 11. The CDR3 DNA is TGCAGTGCCCTAGGTCTAGCGGCCAACTACGAGCAGTACTTC. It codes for CSALGLAANYEQYF.

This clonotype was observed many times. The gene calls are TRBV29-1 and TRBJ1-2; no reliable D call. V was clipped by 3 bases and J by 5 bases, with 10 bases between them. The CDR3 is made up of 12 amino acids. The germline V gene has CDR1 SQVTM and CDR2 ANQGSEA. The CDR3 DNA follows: TGCAGCGTTGAGGGGTTGGATTATGGCTACACCTTC. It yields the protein CSVEGLDYGYTF.

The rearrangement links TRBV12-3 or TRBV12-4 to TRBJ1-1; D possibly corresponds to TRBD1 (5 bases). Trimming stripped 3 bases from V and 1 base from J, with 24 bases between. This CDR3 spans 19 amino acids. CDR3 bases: TGTGCCAGCAGTTTGGGTATTGGGATGCGACAGACTCAGAACACTGAAGCTTTCTTT. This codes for CASSLGIGMRQTQNTEAFF.

This CDR3 is CASSQARDHEQFF. CDR3 nucleotides: TGCGCCAGCAGCCAAGCGAGGGATCATGAGCAGTTCTTC. The chain couples TRBV4-3 to TRBJ2-1; a possible D gene is TRBD2 (5 bases). The V end lost 1 base, the J end lost 8 bases, and 9 bases lay between the germline ends. Germline V CDR1 and CDR2: LGHNA, YSLEER. This CDR3 has 13 residues.

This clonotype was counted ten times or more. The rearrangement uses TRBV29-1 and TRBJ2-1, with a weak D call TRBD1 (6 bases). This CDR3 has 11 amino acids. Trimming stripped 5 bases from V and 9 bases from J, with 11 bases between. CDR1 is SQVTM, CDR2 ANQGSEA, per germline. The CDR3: CSVPGAGEQFF. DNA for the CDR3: TGCAGCGTTCCAGGGGCGGGTGAGCAGTTCTTC.